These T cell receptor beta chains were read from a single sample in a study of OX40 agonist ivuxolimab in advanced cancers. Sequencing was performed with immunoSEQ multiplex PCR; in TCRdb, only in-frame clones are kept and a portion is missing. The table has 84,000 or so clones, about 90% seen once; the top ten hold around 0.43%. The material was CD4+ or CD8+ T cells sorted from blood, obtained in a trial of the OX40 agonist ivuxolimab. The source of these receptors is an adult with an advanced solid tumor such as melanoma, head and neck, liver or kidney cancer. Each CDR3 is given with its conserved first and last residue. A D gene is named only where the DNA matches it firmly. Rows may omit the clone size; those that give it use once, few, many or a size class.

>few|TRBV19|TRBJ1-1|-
CASSIRNTEAFF
TGTGCCAGTAGTATACGGAACACTGAAGCTTTCTTT
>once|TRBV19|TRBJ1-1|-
CATSGGGMNTEAFF
TGTGCCACCAGTGGGGGAGGAATGAACACTGAAGCTTTCTTT
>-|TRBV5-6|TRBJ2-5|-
CASSLWGTDIETQYF
TGTGCCAGCAGCTTGTGGGGGACGGACATAGAGACCCAGTACTTC
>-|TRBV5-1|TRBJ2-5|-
CASSLGLQETQYF
TGCGCCAGCAGCTTGGGACTGCAAGAGACCCAGTACTTC
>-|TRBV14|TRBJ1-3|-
CASSPGTTFSGNTIYF
TGTGCCAGCAGCCCCGGGACCACCTTCTCTGGAAACACCATATATTTT
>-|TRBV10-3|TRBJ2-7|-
CAISVLAGVPEQYF
TGTGCCATCAGTGTCCTGGCCGGTGTTCCCGAGCAGTACTTC
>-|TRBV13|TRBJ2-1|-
CASHNRRRDNEQFF
TGTGCCAGCCATAACCGGCGAAGGGACAATGAGCAGTTCTTC
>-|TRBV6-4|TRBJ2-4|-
CASKRLAKNIQYF
TGTGCCAGCAAAAGACTAGCCAAAAACATTCAGTACTTC
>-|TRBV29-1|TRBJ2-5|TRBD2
CSVNSGGAGETQYF
TGCAGCGTCAATAGCGGGGGGGCGGGAGAGACCCAGTACTTC
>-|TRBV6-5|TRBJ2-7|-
CASSFNRFYEQYF
TGTGCCAGCAGTTTTAACCGATTCTACGAGCAGTACTTC
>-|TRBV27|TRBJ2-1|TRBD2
CASSLAGGPLNEQFF
TGTGCCAGCAGTTTAGCGGGGGGGCCTTTGAATGAGCAGTTCTTC
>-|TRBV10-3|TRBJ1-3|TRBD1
CAIGRDRGSGNTIYF
TGTGCCATCGGACGGGACAGGGGCTCCGGAAACACCATATATTTT
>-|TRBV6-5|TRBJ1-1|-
CASSYRVNTEAFF
TGTGCCAGCAGTTATCGCGTGAACACTGAAGCTTTCTTT
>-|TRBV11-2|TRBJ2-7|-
CASSFPTSSYEQYF
TGTGCCAGCAGCTTCCCGACTAGCTCCTACGAGCAGTACTTC
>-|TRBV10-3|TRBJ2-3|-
CAISESTDTQYF
TGTGCCATCAGTGAGTCCACAGATACGCAGTATTTT
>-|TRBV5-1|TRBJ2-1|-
CASSLDGSSYNEQFF
TGCGCCAGCAGCTTGGACGGGAGCTCCTACAATGAGCAGTTCTTC
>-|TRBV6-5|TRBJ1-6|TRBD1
CASSRDSRSPLHF
TGTGCCAGCAGTCGGGACAGTCGGTCACCCCTCCACTTT
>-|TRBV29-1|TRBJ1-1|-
CSATENTEAFF
TGCAGCGCTACAGAGAACACTGAAGCTTTCTTT
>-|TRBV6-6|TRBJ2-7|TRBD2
CASSYSRTSGAREQYF
TGTGCCAGCAGTTACTCCCGGACTAGCGGGGCCCGGGAGCAGTACTTC
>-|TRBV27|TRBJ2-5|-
CASSLGLARQETQYF
TGTGCCAGCAGTTTAGGGTTAGCGCGACAAGAGACCCAGTACTTC
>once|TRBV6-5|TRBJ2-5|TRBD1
CASSYTSRDRRETQYF
TGTGCCAGCAGTTACACAAGCCGGGACAGAAGGGAGACCCAGTACTTC
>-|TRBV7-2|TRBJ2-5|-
CASSFSDQETQYF
TGTGCCAGCAGCTTTAGCGATCAAGAGACCCAGTACTTC
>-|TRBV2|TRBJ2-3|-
CASSEWAPPSTDTQYF
TGTGCCAGCAGTGAATGGGCGCCTCCTAGCACAGATACGCAGTATTTT
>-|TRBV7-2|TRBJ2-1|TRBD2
CASSPSGRWNEQFF
TGTGCCAGCAGCCCTAGCGGGAGATGGAATGAGCAGTTCTTC
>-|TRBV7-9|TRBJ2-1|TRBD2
CASSFGLAGGYEQFF
TGTGCCAGCAGCTTCGGACTAGCGGGAGGGTATGAGCAGTTCTTC
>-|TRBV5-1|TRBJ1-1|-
CASSFAGWNTEAFF
TGCGCCAGCAGCTTCGCGGGGTGGAACACTGAAGCTTTCTTT
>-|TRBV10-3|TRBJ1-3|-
CAIKGSLGNTIYF
TGTGCCATCAAAGGCTCCCTGGGGAACACCATATATTTT
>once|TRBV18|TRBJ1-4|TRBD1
CASSPHRGRNEKLFF
TGTGCCAGCTCACCGCACAGGGGTCGTAATGAAAAACTGTTTTTT
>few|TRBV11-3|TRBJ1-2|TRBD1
CASSFGTGNYGYTF
TGTGCCAGCAGCTTTGGGACAGGGAACTATGGCTACACCTTC
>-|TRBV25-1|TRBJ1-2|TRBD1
CASSNRETGGVYGYTF
TGTGCCAGCAGTAATAGGGAAACAGGGGGCGTCTATGGCTACACCTTC
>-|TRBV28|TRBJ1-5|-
CASSLPPRGGQPQHF
TGTGCCAGCAGTTTACCCCCGAGGGGAGGTCAGCCCCAGCATTTT
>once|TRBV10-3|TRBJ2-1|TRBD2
CAISESKGVAGALNEQFF
TGTGCCATCAGTGAGTCTAAGGGGGTAGCGGGAGCACTAAATGAGCAGTTCTTC